The 32 T cell receptor beta chains presented below share a single source sample, sequenced in a study of blood T cell repertoires in COVID-19. Method: immunoSEQ multiplex PCR; TCRdb's copy keeps in-frame clones and lacks some. The repertoire holds a few hundred thousand clones, with around 88% as singletons. Sequenced: peripheral blood. The source is a woman in her twenties or thirties with COVID-19, enrolled during active disease.

With regard to this clone: In the same sample, other DNA sequences code for this CDR3. The V gene is TRBV28, the J gene TRBJ1-2; a possible D gene is TRBD1 (5 bases). Trimming took off 3 bases at V and 2 bases at J, with 10 bases between the two ends. This CDR3 contains 14 residues. Germline CDR1 reads MDHEN; CDR2 reads SYDVKM. The chain's CDR3 is CASSLMGGNYGYTF. In nucleotides, the CDR3 is TGTGCCAGCAGTTTGATGGGGGGGAACTATGGCTACACCTTC.

In this sample, this clone turned up a few times. CDR3 sequence (DNA): TGTGCCAGCAGTACCTCTCAGGGGTACTATGGCTACACCTTC. It yields the protein CASSTSQGYYGYTF. The V call is TRBV27, the J call TRBJ1-2, with D possibly TRBD1 on 6 matching bases. Germline V lookup: CDR1 MNHEY, CDR2 SMNVEV (reference sequence). The CDR3 covers 14 residues. V was trimmed by 5 bases and J by 3 bases, leaving 13 bases between them.

This sequence joins TRBV5-5 and TRBJ2-4; 9 positions match TRBD1. Germline lookup yields CDR1 SGHKS and CDR2 YYEKEE (reference sequence). The junction had 4 bases not matched to a gene; V was cut back by 3 bases and J by 12 bases. The length of the CDR3 is 12 residues. The CDR3 coding sequence is TGTGCCAGCAGCTGGACAGGGGAAAATCAGTACTTC. This encodes CASSWTGENQYF.

The chain uses TRBV27 and TRBJ2-3, with 8 bases matching TRBD1. CDR3 length: 14 amino acids. V shed 5 bases, J shed 0 bases, and the junction held 1 base outside the gene matches. Germline V lookup: CDR1 MNHEY, CDR2 SMNVEV (reference sequence). The CDR3 spells CASSRQGSTDTQYF. The CDR3 nucleotides are TGTGCCAGCAGTCGACAGGGGAGCACAGATACGCAGTATTTT.

The CDR3 DNA is TGTGCCTGGGCCGGGACAGGGGACTCACCCCTCCACTTT. Residues: CAWAGTGDSPLHF. This rearrangement joins TRBV30 to TRBJ1-6; 10 nucleotides line up with TRBD1. J was trimmed by 10 bases and V by 5 bases; bases with no gene match: 5. Germline V gives CDR1 GTSNPN, CDR2 SVGIG (reference sequence). The CDR3 runs 13 residues.

V usage is TRBV19 and J usage is TRBJ1-2; possibly TRBD1 for D (5 bases). The CDR3 runs to 13 residues. Trimming cost V 3 bases and J 3 bases, with 8 bases left between them. Germline lookup yields CDR1 LNHDA and CDR2 SQIVND (reference sequence). CDR3 residues: CASSMGQHYGYTF. The CDR3 bases are TGTGCCAGTAGTATGGGGCAGCACTATGGCTACACCTTC.

The V gene is TRBV28, the J gene TRBJ2-5, with D possibly matching TRBD2 (5 bases). The CDR3 runs to 15 residues. The germline V and J ends were trimmed by 2 bases and 5 bases, with 15 bases remaining between them. The germline CDR1 and CDR2 sequences are MDHEN and SYDVKM. The CDR3 bases are TGTGCCAGCAGTTTACCAGGTAGTCGAGGGGAGACCCAGTACTTC. Translating gives CASSLPGSRGETQYF.

This sequence joins TRBV6-4 and TRBJ1-4; 8 bases fit TRBD1. The germline V gene encodes CDR1 MRHNA and CDR2 SNTAGT. V dropped 6 bases and J dropped 8; count of bases not matched to a gene: 11. The CDR3 is made up of 15 amino acids. CDR3 sequence: CASSPQGAEGEKLFF. The CDR3 DNA sequence: TGTGCCAGCAGCCCCCAGGGGGCCGAAGGGGAAAAACTGTTTTTT.

The rearrangement uses TRBV7-9 and TRBJ2-7, with TRBD2 as a possible D gene (7 bases). Per germline, CDR1 SEHNR and CDR2 FQNEAQ (reference sequence). This CDR3 comprises 16 residues. Trimming removed 4 bases at V and 0 bases at J, with 16 bases between. The CDR3 DNA follows: TGTGCCAGCAGCTCTACCGGGGGGCTCAGCTCCTACGAGCAGTACTTC. It encodes CASSSTGGLSSYEQYF. The variable domain in full, completed from reference TRBV7-9 and TRBJ2-7, reads DTGVSQNPRHKITKRGQNVTFRCDPISEHNRLYWYRQTLGQGPEFLTYFQNEAQLEKSRLLSDRFSAERPKGSFSTLEIQRTEQGDSAMYLCASSSTGGLSSYEQYFGPGTRLTVT.

This sequence joins TRBV21-1 and TRBJ1-1; the listed D gene, TRBD1, was not tested against the DNA. TRBV21-1 is a pseudogene segment. The CDR3 consists of 14 residues. The CDR3 protein is CASSKGQMNTEAFF. In nucleotides, the CDR3 is TGTGCCAGCAGCAAGGGACAGATGAACACTGAAGCTTTCTTT.

This sequence joins TRBV28 and TRBJ2-5; TRBD2 is a possible D gene (7 bases). Germline V lookup: CDR1 MDHEN, CDR2 SYDVKM. This CDR3 region has 21 residues. Trimming took off 5 bases at V and 2 bases at J, with 33 bases between the two ends. CDR3 loop: CASSARRWGGARGGLQETQYF. CDR3 nucleotide sequence: TGTGCCAGCAGTGCTCGACGCTGGGGGGGCGCGAGGGGAGGCCTTCAAGAGACCCAGTACTTC.

The chain links TRBV20-1 to TRBJ2-1, with D perhaps TRBD2 (5 bases). CDR1 DFQATT and CDR2 SNEGSKA come from the germline V gene (reference sequence). V lost 3 bases to trimming and J lost 4 bases, with 10 bases between them. This CDR3 contains 13 residues. The CDR3 region is CSASPAAYNEQFF. The CDR3 DNA is TGCAGTGCTAGTCCAGCGGCATACAATGAGCAGTTCTTC.

V and J are TRBV7-2 and TRBJ2-3, with 12 bases fitting TRBD2. The CDR3 totals 17 residues. The germline CDR1 and CDR2 sequences are SGHTA and FQGNSA. V lost 2 bases and J lost 3; bases outside the gene matches: 6. Here the CDR3 DNA reads TGTGCCAGCAGCTTAAAGTCTAGCGGGGGGGCAACAGATACGCAGTATTTT. Its protein is CASSLKSSGGATDTQYF. Full variable domain (rest looked up from reference TRBV7-2 and TRBJ2-3): GAGVSQSPSNKVTEKGKDVELRCDPISGHTALYWYRQSLGQGLEFLIYFQGNSAPDKSGLPSDRFSAERTGGSVSTLTIQRTQQEDSAVYLCASSLKSSGGATDTQYFGPGTRLTVL.

The chain joins TRBV7-9 to TRBJ1-1, with D tentatively TRBD1 (5 bases). V lost 3 bases to trimming and J lost 9 bases, with 17 bases between them. CDR1 is SEHNR, CDR2 FQNEAQ, per germline (reference sequence). This CDR3 is built from 14 residues. CDR3 nucleotides: TGTGCCAGCAGCTTTACAGAAGGGGCCGGAAAAGCTTTCTTT. Amino acids: CASSFTEGAGKAFF.

The CDR3: CASSFGGNQPQHF. CDR3 DNA: TGTGCCAGCAGCTTTGGCGGGAATCAGCCCCAGCATTTT. The chain has TRBV7-9 and TRBJ1-5; no reliable D call. Trimming left V 3 bases short and J 4 bases short, with 7 bases between. Germline values: CDR1 SEHNR, CDR2 FQNEAQ (reference sequence). The CDR3 is made up of 13 amino acids. The whole variable domain, filled in from reference TRBV7-9 and TRBJ1-5, reads DTGVSQNPRHKITKRGQNVTFRCDPISEHNRLYWYRQTLGQGPEFLTYFQNEAQLEKSRLLSDRFSAERPKGSFSTLEIQRTEQGDSAMYLCASSFGGNQPQHFGDGTRLSIL.

The J gene is TRBJ2-7, the V gene TRBV28; tentative D call: TRBD1 (6 bases). Germline loops: CDR1 MDHEN, CDR2 SYDVKM. The CDR3 sequence is 15 residues long. Between the trimmed V and J ends, which lost 4 bases and 3 bases, there was a span of 16 bases. This chain's CDR3 is CASSSTGTPVYEQYF. The CDR3 DNA follows: TGTGCCAGCAGTTCTACCGGGACACCAGTCTACGAGCAGTACTTC.

This chain connects TRBV5-6 to TRBJ1-5; weak D call: TRBD1 (6 bases). The CDR3 sequence is 16 residues long. V gave up 4 bases and J gave up 1 base, with 15 bases separating them. CDR1 and CDR2 from the germline V gene are SGHDT and YYEEEE. CDR3 in DNA: TGTGCCAGCAGCCGTACAGGGATTTGGAGCAATCAGCCCCAGCATTTT. Protein product: CASSRTGIWSNQPQHF.

The chain uses TRBV12-2 and TRBJ2-1; the table's D call, TRBD2, was not checked against the DNA. TRBV12-2 is shown as a pseudogene. This CDR3 has 15 residues. CDR3 region: CASRLARLRLCEQFF. CDR3 bases: TGTGCAAGTCGCTTAGCGAGGTTGAGGCTGTGCGAGCAGTTCTTC.

The chain combines TRBV19 with TRBJ2-3, with 8 bases fitting TRBD2. V trimming: 3 bases; J trimming: 2 bases; junction bases outside the gene matches: 7. CDR3 length equals 16 residues. Germline CDR1 and CDR2: LNHDA and SQIVND (reference sequence). The CDR3 nucleotides read TGTGCCAGTAGTATTGAAGCGGGGGATTTCACAGATACGCAGTATTTT. Translating it yields CASSIEAGDFTDTQYF.

The chain couples TRBV7-9 to TRBJ2-7; D is possibly TRBD1 (5 bases). The V gene's germline CDR1 is SEHNR and CDR2 FQNEAQ (reference sequence). V was clipped by 1 base and J by 0 bases, with 13 bases between them. The CDR3 consists of 16 residues. The CDR3 DNA reads TGTGCCAGCAGCTTAGGTTGGGGCCTAACCTCCTACGAGCAGTACTTC. Its protein is CASSLGWGLTSYEQYF.

The V gene is TRBV19, the J gene TRBJ1-1; tentatively, D is TRBD1 (5 bases). The CDR3 length is 14 residues. The germline V and J ends were trimmed by 8 bases and 4 bases, with 17 bases remaining between them. CDR1 is LNHDA, CDR2 SQIVND, per germline (reference sequence). CDR3 region: CASGGLGGVTEAFF. CDR3 coding DNA: TGTGCCAGTGGGGGACTCGGAGGGGTCACTGAAGCTTTCTTT.

The V call is TRBV19, the J call TRBJ1-2; 9 positions agree with TRBD1. CDR3 size: 15 residues. CDR1 is LNHDA, CDR2 SQIVND, per germline (reference sequence). V trimming: 4 bases; J trimming: 3 bases; junction bases outside the gene matches: 6. The CDR3 bases are TGTGCCAGTAGTAACCGGGACAGGGTGGACTATGGCTACACCTTC. Protein product: CASSNRDRVDYGYTF.

This chain uses TRBV10-3 with TRBJ2-7; 10 bases agree with TRBD1. J gave up 1 base and V 0 bases, and 3 bases lay outside the gene matches. Germline V gene data show CDR1 as ENHRY and CDR2 as SYGVKD. The CDR3 has 16 amino acids. The CDR3 region has the DNA TGTGCCATCAGTGAGTCGGGACAGGGGCCTTCCTACGAGCAGTACGTC. Translated, it gives CAISESGQGPSYEQYV.

The chain employs TRBV2 and TRBJ2-5, with 15 bases lining up with TRBD2. CDR1 is SNHLY and CDR2 is FYNNEI in the germline V gene. The CDR3 runs 19 residues. V was pared by 8 bases and J by 5 bases, with 18 bases of the junction left unmatched. Written as DNA, the CDR3 is TGTGCCAGCGTTAATATGGGGACTAGCGGGGGGCCTATGGGGGAGACCCAGTACTTC. This codes for CASVNMGTSGGPMGETQYF.

This clone was seen ten or more times. The chain has TRBV16 and TRBJ1-6, with a weak D call TRBD1 (6 bases). From germline, CDR1 is KGHSY and CDR2 FQNENV. V lost 4 bases and J lost 0, with 10 bases in between. The CDR3 is 16 amino acids. The CDR3 DNA reads as TGTGCCAGCAGCCCAACGGACAGCTCCTATAATTCACCCCTCCACTTT. Translation: CASSPTDSSYNSPLHF.

V gene TRBV3-1 (or the pseudogene TRBV3-2) combines with J gene TRBJ1-1; 10 bases line up with TRBD1. From germline, CDR1 is LGHDT and CDR2 YNNKEL (reference sequence). The CDR3 is made up of 15 amino acids. With V trimmed by 3 bases and J by 4 bases, 5 bases remained unmatched. The CDR3 region has the DNA TGTGCCAGCAGCCAGCCGACAGGGGGCTTCACTGAAGCTTTCTTT. It yields the protein CASSQPTGGFTEAFF.

V and J are TRBV7-6 and TRBJ2-5, with 9 bases aligning to TRBD2. Germline V gene sequence: CDR1 SGHVS, CDR2 FNYEAQ. The CDR3 runs 14 residues. V lost 5 bases and J lost 6; bases outside the gene matches: 7. CDR3 nucleotide sequence: TGTGCCAGCAGCGCCTGGACTAGCGTTCAGACCCAGTACTTC. This translates into CASSAWTSVQTQYF.

The chain employs TRBV5-1 and TRBJ2-3; D possibly corresponds to TRBD2 (5 bases). CDR3 length equals 16 residues. The germline gives CDR1 SGHRS, CDR2 YFSETQ. V was pared by 5 bases and J by 5 bases, with 21 bases between. The CDR3 sequence is CASRKRFDGVEDTQYF. The CDR3 region has the DNA TGCGCCAGCAGGAAGCGGTTCGATGGAGTAGAAGATACGCAGTATTTT.

V is TRBV6-5 and J is TRBJ1-5; D perhaps matches TRBD1 (5 bases). The CDR3 runs to 16 residues. The germline V gene has CDR1 MNHEY and CDR2 SVGAGI. V was trimmed by 4 bases and J by 3 bases, leaving 16 bases between them. The CDR3 DNA reads TGTGCCAGCAGTTCGATGGCAACAGGATACAATCAGCCCCAGCATTTT. This encodes CASSSMATGYNQPQHF.

This clone was recorded only once. V and J are TRBV12-5 and TRBJ1-2, with 7 nucleotides matching TRBD1. CDR3 size: 15 residues. CDR1 is LGHNT and CDR2 is FRNRAP in the germline V gene. The V gene end was trimmed by 6 bases and the J gene end by 2 bases; junction bases not matched to a gene: 9. CDR3 sequence (DNA): TGTGCTAGTGGGTGTGATGACAGGGCAAACTATGGCTACACCTTC. This sequence encodes CASGCDDRANYGYTF. Together with reference TRBV12-5 and TRBJ1-2, the CDR3 gives the full variable domain: DARVTQTPRHKVTEMGQEVTMRCQPILGHNTVFWYRQTMMQGLELLAYFRNRAPLDDSGMPKDRFSAEMPDATLATLKIQPSEPRDSAVYFCASGCDDRANYGYTFGSGTRLTVV.

For the CDR3, the DNA is TGTGCCAGCAGTTACTCGCGGGGTGGGGATGAGCAGTTCTTC. Encoded protein: CASSYSRGGDEQFF. The V gene is TRBV6-5, the J gene TRBJ2-1; D is perhaps TRBD2 (6 bases). The CDR3 covers 14 residues. Germline V gene data show CDR1 as MNHEY and CDR2 as SVGAGI. Trimming took 0 bases from V and 8 from J, leaving 11 bases between them.

The chain joins TRBV19 to TRBJ1-5, with 8 bases lining up with TRBD1. With V trimmed by 9 bases and J by 1 base, 2 bases remained unmatched. Germline V CDR1 and CDR2: LNHDA, SQIVND (reference sequence). The CDR3 extends over 13 amino acids. The CDR3 DNA is TGTGCCAGCAGACAGGGGAGCAATCAGCCCCAGCATTTT. Its protein product is CASRQGSNQPQHF.